This passage covers 9 T cell receptor beta chains from one sample sequenced in a study of early T cells in non-severe SARS-CoV-2 infection (TCRdb year 2021). The library was prepared using 5' RACE. Sequencing was carried out with a NextSeq 500. Using fastp at Q25 and MiXCR, TCRdb reprocessed the public reads and kept productive beta chains. Each entry merges the rows of one CDR3 protein and shows their most common DNA and genes. The sample table lists 95,000 to 120,000 distinct CDR3 sequences, about an eighth of them with a count of one. The biggest ten clones account for 3% to 3.5% of the sample. Sequencing was done on a sample of whole blood. The receptors here all came from an adult who was a healthcare worker with PCR-confirmed SARS-CoV-2 infection or an uninfected control (not recorded which).

This clonotype was seen repeatedly, ten times or more. This sequence joins TRBV11-2 and TRBJ2-4; 11 bases agree with TRBD2. The CDR3 spans 16 residues. J gave up 7 bases and V 4 bases, and 9 bases lay outside the gene matches. In germline, CDR1 is SGHAT, CDR2 FQNNGV. CDR3 protein: CASSSTSGVGRNIQYF. DNA of the CDR3: TGTGCCAGCAGCTCGACTAGCGGGGTCGGGCGGAACATTCAGTACTTC.

This clonotype was seen only a few times. The chain has TRBV18 and TRBJ1-5; D gene ambiguous. Germline V CDR1 and CDR2: KGHSH, LQKENI. The CDR3 extends over 16 amino acids. Trimming stripped 0 bases from V and 1 base from J, with 10 bases between. CDR3: CASSPPSGASNQPQHF. CDR3 in DNA: TGTGCCAGCTCACCACCAAGCGGAGCAAGCAATCAGCCCCAGCATTTT.

This clonotype occurred many times. V and J are TRBV7-9 and TRBJ1-6; the D gene is possibly TRBD1 (6 bases). The V gene lost 5 bases and the J gene lost 9 bases, with 17 bases spanning the gap. Germline V gene sequence: CDR1 SEHNR, CDR2 FQNEAQ (reference sequence). The CDR3 runs to 15 residues. CDR3 coding DNA: TGTGCCAGCAGCCCAGGGGCCCTATTTGGTTCACCCCTCCACTTT. Its protein is CASSPGALFGSPLHF.

This clonotype appeared a few times. The CDR3 bases are TGCAGTGCTGTTAGCGGGAGCTCCTACGAGCAGTACTTC. Protein sequence: CSAVSGSSYEQYF. The chain is built from TRBV20-1 and TRBJ2-7, with TRBD2 identical over 9 bases. V lost 5 bases, J lost 0 bases, and 2 bases stayed unmatched. Germline values: CDR1 DFQATT, CDR2 SNEGSKA (reference sequence). This CDR3 has 13 residues.

This clonotype occurred a few times. V gene TRBV3-1 combines with J gene TRBJ1-2, with D uncertain. Germline V gene data show CDR1 as LGHDT and CDR2 as YNNKEL (reference sequence). The CDR3 is 14 amino acids. The V and J ends lost 1 base and 4 bases respectively, with 10 bases between them. CDR3 protein: CASSQVSSGYGYTF. In DNA form, the CDR3 reads TGTGCCAGCAGCCAAGTGTCCAGTGGCTATGGCTACACCTTC.

The V call is TRBV6-5, the J call TRBJ1-5; D gene unclear. The V and J ends lost 0 bases and 3 bases respectively, with 6 bases between them. Germline lookup yields CDR1 MNHEY and CDR2 SVGAGI. The CDR3 sequence is 14 residues long. The CDR3 loop is CASSYSHNNQPQHF. The CDR3 bases are TGTGCCAGCAGTTACTCACACAACAATCAGCCCCAGCATTTT.

This clonotype has at least ten counts. The chain combines TRBV6-5 with TRBJ2-4; TRBD1 is a possible D gene (5 bases). The V end lost 7 bases, the J end lost 0 bases, and 10 bases lay between the germline ends. Germline values: CDR1 MNHEY, CDR2 SVGAGI. This CDR3 spans 14 amino acids. Here the CDR3 DNA reads TGTGCCAGCACTACAGGACAAGCCAAAAACATTCAGTACTTC. Translation: CASTTGQAKNIQYF.

CDR3 sequence: CASSPLRRGSPLHF. DNA of the CDR3: TGTGCCAGCAGCCCCCTTAGGAGGGGATCACCCCTCCACTTT. The gene calls are TRBV12-3 or TRBV12-4 and TRBJ1-6; possibly TRBD1 for D (5 bases). V lost 6 bases and J lost 10, with 16 bases in between. The CDR3 runs 14 residues.

This clonotype was observed many times. V is TRBV12-3 or TRBV12-4 and J is TRBJ1-2; a possible D gene is TRBD1 (5 bases). The CDR3 is 14 amino acids. The ends were cut back, 7 bases at V and 4 bases at J, with 16 bases in the middle. The CDR3 here is CASTAGPGVYGYTF. Written as DNA, the CDR3 is TGTGCCAGCACCGCCGGACCGGGGGTCTATGGCTACACCTTC.